One sample yielded the 32 T cell receptor beta chains listed below, sequenced in a study of Ad26.COV2.S vaccination and SARS-CoV-2 variants. Profiled with immunoSEQ multiplex PCR; TCRdb holds only in-frame clones, not every one. This repertoire shows 440,000 or so clones, 90% found once; its top ten account for about 4.5%. Treatment given: some 19 received Ad26.COV2.S at low or high dose, single or two shots; five or six received placebo; per-sample allocation not given. Sampling was done on day 63 after the first vaccine or placebo injection. The source was peripheral blood, collected in a trial of Ad26.COV2.S vaccine versus placebo. These receptors were obtained from a person aged 18 to 65 who received the Ad26.COV2.S COVID-19 vaccine or a placebo.

This clone has only one observation. The chain links TRBV28 to TRBJ1-2; TRBD1 aligns across 8 bases. Germline V gene lookup returns CDR1 MDHEN and CDR2 SYDVKM. The length of the CDR3 is 16 residues. With 3 bases clipped from V and 3 bases from J, the junction kept 9 bases outside the gene matches. The chain's CDR3 is CASSLPFPGQDYGYTF. CDR3 nucleotides: TGTGCCAGCAGTTTGCCCTTCCCGGGACAGGACTATGGCTACACCTTC.

The V call is TRBV11-2, the J call TRBJ2-7; 14 bases map to TRBD2. CDR1 and CDR2 (germline): SGHAT, FQNNGV. V lost 5 bases to trimming and J lost 5 bases; unmatched junction nucleotides: 8. The CDR3 is made up of 16 amino acids. The CDR3 coding sequence is TGTGCCAGCAGCCTCGGACTAGCGGGAGGTGTCCACGAGCAGTACTTC. It codes for CASSLGLAGGVHEQYF.

The chain couples TRBV3-1 (or the pseudogene TRBV3-2) to TRBJ2-7; 8 bases agree with TRBD2. There are 16 residues in the CDR3. Germline loops: CDR1 LGHDT, CDR2 YNNKEL (reference sequence). The V gene end was trimmed by 0 bases and the J gene end by 6 bases; junction bases not matched to a gene: 10. CDR3 DNA: TGTGCCAGCAGCCAAGAACGGGTGCGGGAGGTGGGCGAGCAGTACTTC. This gives the protein CASSQERVREVGEQYF.

The chain couples TRBV11-3 to TRBJ2-7; the D call may be TRBD1 or TRBD2 (5 bases each). The CDR3 totals 15 residues. V lost 1 base, J lost 3 bases, and 13 bases lay in between. The germline V gene has CDR1 SGHNT and CDR2 YENEEA. CDR3 residues: CASSLGLGDGYEQYF. The CDR3 nucleotides read TGTGCCAGCAGCTTAGGGTTGGGGGACGGCTACGAGCAGTACTTC.

J is TRBJ2-7 and V is TRBV27; 13 bases are shared with TRBD2. Germline CDR1 reads MNHEY; CDR2 reads SMNVEV (reference sequence). The CDR3 runs 17 residues. Trimming took 5 bases from V and 2 from J; bases not matched to a gene: 9. CDR3 sequence: CASSPRTSGSSPYEQYF. CDR3 coding DNA: TGTGCCAGCAGTCCCCGGACTAGCGGGAGTTCCCCCTACGAGCAGTACTTC.

The chain carries TRBV28 and TRBJ2-2; TRBD2 agrees at 11 bases. The junction had 7 bases not matched to a gene; V was cut back by 3 bases and J by 4 bases. Germline loops: CDR1 MDHEN, CDR2 SYDVKM. The CDR3 length is 17 residues. DNA of the CDR3: TGTGCCAGCAGTTTTTTAGCGGGAGGGGCGGGCACCGGGGAGCTGTTTTTT. It yields the protein CASSFLAGGAGTGELFF.

The chain employs TRBV27 and TRBJ2-5, with 9 positions matching TRBD2. The CDR3 totals 14 residues. Losses at the gene ends were 5 bases for V and 5 bases for J; bases not matched to a gene: 6. The germline V gene encodes CDR1 MNHEY and CDR2 SMNVEV (reference sequence). CDR3 amino acids: CASSPGTSYETQYF. The CDR3 coding sequence is TGTGCCAGCAGTCCCGGGACTAGCTATGAGACCCAGTACTTC.

The chain uses TRBV19 and TRBJ1-1; D unresolved. From germline, CDR1 is LNHDA and CDR2 SQIVND (reference sequence). Between the trimmed V and J ends, which lost 1 base and 0 bases, there was a span of 9 bases. The CDR3 contains 15 residues. CDR3 sequence reads: CASSIAGSMNTEAFF. In nucleotides, the CDR3 is TGTGCCAGTAGTATAGCCGGCAGCATGAACACTGAAGCTTTCTTT.

The genes are TRBV6-4 and TRBJ1-1; D gene uncertain. The CDR3 has 14 amino acids. CDR1 MRHNA and CDR2 SNTAGT come from the germline V gene. Trimming took 3 bases from V and 1 from J, leaving 9 bases between them. For the CDR3, the DNA is TGTGCCAGCAGTGATGGTCCGGAGAACACTGAAGCTTTCTTT. As protein: CASSDGPENTEAFF.

The chain uses TRBV7-6 and TRBJ2-7; TRBD2 is a possible D gene (5 bases). Trimming cost V 0 bases and J 3 bases, with 9 bases left between them. The V gene's germline CDR1 is SGHVS and CDR2 FNYEAQ. The CDR3 runs to 14 residues. The CDR3 DNA reads TGTGCCAGCAGCTTAGCGGACGGGGACTACGAGCAGTACTTC. Its translation: CASSLADGDYEQYF.

This clone was picked up one time. The chain recombines TRBV5-1 with TRBJ2-2; unclear D gene. CDR1 and CDR2 from the germline V gene are SGHRS and YFSETQ. This CDR3 comprises 15 residues. V was pared by 6 bases and J by 4 bases, with 16 bases between. The CDR3, as DNA: TGCGCCAGCACACCATTAGCCGGTTCCACCGGGGAGCTGTTTTTT. This sequence encodes CASTPLAGSTGELFF.

This chain connects TRBV7-8 to TRBJ1-5; 8 bases fit TRBD1. Germline lookup yields CDR1 SGHVS and CDR2 FQNEAQ. The CDR3 covers 18 residues. Trimming removed 5 bases from V and 2 bases from J; junction bases left unmatched: 14. The DNA of the CDR3 is TGTGCCAGCAGCCTCTACCCGACAGGGGATCGTGGCAATCAGCCCCAGCATTTT. Translated: CASSLYPTGDRGNQPQHF.

The CDR3 here is CASSQEWQGLTGELFF. The CDR3 nucleotides read TGCGCCAGCAGCCAAGAGTGGCAGGGCCTCACCGGGGAGCTGTTTTTT. This rearrangement joins TRBV4-3 to TRBJ2-2; D perhaps matches TRBD1 (5 bases). Germline V gene data show CDR1 as LGHNA and CDR2 as YSLEER. Trimming took 0 bases from V and 4 from J, leaving 12 bases between them. The CDR3 is 16 residues long.

This chain links TRBV7-6 with TRBJ2-5; 7 positions match TRBD2. Unmatched junction bases numbered 6, after V lost 0 bases and J lost 2 bases. The length of the CDR3 is 16 residues. Germline V gives CDR1 SGHVS, CDR2 FNYEAQ. The CDR3 DNA follows: TGTGCCAGCAGCTTAGCACGAGCGGGACGTCAAGAGACCCAGTACTTC. This encodes CASSLARAGRQETQYF.

V gene TRBV6-5 combines with J gene TRBJ1-5, with D possibly being TRBD1 (5 bases). Germline V lookup: CDR1 MNHEY, CDR2 SVGAGI. This CDR3 is built from 13 residues. The ends were cut back, 6 bases at V and 11 bases at J, with 17 bases in the middle. Written as DNA, the CDR3 is TGTGCCAGCAGCCTAGACAGTCTAAGGGCCCAGCATTTT. Its protein product is CASSLDSLRAQHF.

The chain joins TRBV19 to TRBJ1-5; D is undetermined. The germline V gene has CDR1 LNHDA and CDR2 SQIVND (reference sequence). V was trimmed by 3 bases and J by 1 base, leaving 7 bases between them. The CDR3 is 14 residues long. The CDR3 DNA follows: TGTGCCAGTAGTATGTACGAGAGCAATCAGCCCCAGCATTTT. Its protein product is CASSMYESNQPQHF. Full variable domain (remainder filled in from reference TRBV19 and TRBJ1-5): DGGITQSPKYLFRKEGQNVTLSCEQNLNHDAMYWYRQDPGQGLRLIYYSQIVNDFQKGDIAEGYSVSREKKESFPLTVTSAQKNPTAFYLCASSMYESNQPQHFGDGTRLSIL.

This rearrangement joins TRBV6-5 to TRBJ1-2; 8 positions agree with TRBD1. CDR1 and CDR2 from the germline V gene are MNHEY and SVGAGI. V gave up 6 bases and J gave up 2 bases; unmatched junction bases: 8. CDR3 length equals 15 residues. In DNA form, the CDR3 reads TGTGCCAGCAGCAGAACAGGGGGGCGGAACTATGGCTACACCTTC. It translates to CASSRTGGRNYGYTF.

The chain employs TRBV30 and TRBJ2-2, with D possibly being TRBD1 (6 bases). In germline, CDR1 is GTSNPN, CDR2 SVGIG (reference sequence). V lost 7 bases and J lost 1, with 13 bases in between. The length of the CDR3 is 14 residues. CDR3 bases: TGTGCCTTACAGGGTTTGGTGAACACCGGGGAGCTGTTTTTT. Protein sequence: CALQGLVNTGELFF. Together with reference TRBV30 and TRBJ2-2, the CDR3 gives the full variable domain: SQTIHQWPATLVQPVGSPLSLECTVEGTSNPNLYWYRQAAGRGLQLLFYSVGIGQISSEVPQNLSASRPQDRQFILSSKKLLLSDSGFYLCALQGLVNTGELFFGEGSRLTVL.

This sequence joins TRBV11-3 and TRBJ2-7; 8 nucleotides match TRBD1. The CDR3 is made up of 13 amino acids. Per the germline V gene, CDR1 is SGHNT and CDR2 is YENEEA. Losses at the gene ends were 5 bases for V and 2 bases for J; bases not matched to a gene: 2. DNA for the CDR3: TGTGCCAGCAGCAAGGGACAGGCCTACGAGCAGTACTTC. Its protein is CASSKGQAYEQYF.

The J gene is TRBJ2-7, the V gene TRBV5-5; TRBD1 matches 12 bases. The V gene's germline CDR1 is SGHKS and CDR2 YYEKEE (reference sequence). V shed 5 bases and J 4 bases; nucleotides not matched to a gene: 4. There are 14 residues in the CDR3. The CDR3 bases are TGTGCCAGCAGTTGGGACAGGGGGCTTTACGAGCAGTACTTC. This sequence encodes CASSWDRGLYEQYF.

This chain uses TRBV7-6 with TRBJ2-3, with a weak D call TRBD2 (6 bases). CDR3 size: 15 residues. V lost 1 base and J 2 bases, leaving 10 bases between the germline ends. Germline V gene data show CDR1 as SGHVS and CDR2 as FNYEAQ. The CDR3 spells CASSLGGEVTDTQYF. The CDR3 bases are TGTGCCAGCAGCTTAGGCGGGGAAGTCACAGATACGCAGTATTTT. Full variable domain (outside the CDR3, taken from reference TRBV7-6 and TRBJ2-3): GAGVSQSPRYKVTKRGQDVALRCDPISGHVSLYWYRQALGQGPEFLTYFNYEAQQDKSGLPNDRFSAERPEGSISTLTIQRTEQRDSAMYRCASSLGGEVTDTQYFGPGTRLTVL.

The chain couples TRBV7-2 to TRBJ2-1; D unclear. The CDR3 sequence is 15 residues long. V lost 2 bases and J lost 4, with 12 bases in between. Germline V CDR1 and CDR2: SGHTA, FQGNSA. CDR3 DNA: TGTGCCAGCAGCTTACAACAGAGATCTTACAATGAGCAGTTCTTC. Its translation: CASSLQQRSYNEQFF.

V usage is TRBV28 and J usage is TRBJ1-5; D not certain. This CDR3 is 11 amino acids long. Germline assignment: CDR1 MDHEN and CDR2 SYDVKM. Trimming stripped 5 bases from V and 11 bases from J, with 10 bases between. The CDR3, as DNA: TGTGCCAGCAGTGACCGTTACTCCCAGCATTTT. Amino acids: CASSDRYSQHF.

The genes are TRBV24-1 and TRBJ1-2, with D unclear. The CDR3 is made up of 15 amino acids. With 3 bases removed from V and 6 bases from J, the gap between germline ends came to 16 bases. The V gene's germline CDR1 is KGHDR and CDR2 SFDVKD. The chain's CDR3 is CATSDPGRSGDGYTF. The CDR3 DNA reads TGTGCCACCAGTGATCCTGGACGTTCGGGCGATGGCTACACCTTC.

The CDR3 DNA reads as TGTGCCAGCAGTGGGACCAGGGGAGATACGCAGTATTTT. Encoded protein: CASSGTRGDTQYF. J is TRBJ2-3 and V is TRBV12-3 or TRBV12-4; D may be TRBD1 (6 bases). The CDR3 spans 13 residues. The V end lost 5 bases, the J end lost 5 bases, and 11 bases lay between the germline ends.

This rearrangement joins TRBV11-1 to TRBJ1-4; D not resolved. Trimming took off 2 bases at V and 3 bases at J, with 4 bases between the two ends. The CDR3 is 13 amino acids. The germline V gene encodes CDR1 SGHAT and CDR2 FQDESV (reference sequence). The CDR3 region has the DNA TGTGCCAGCAGCTTACTGTCTAATGAAAAACTGTTTTTT. Translating gives CASSLLSNEKLFF.

The V call is TRBV5-6, the J call TRBJ2-3; 9 bases align to TRBD1. The V segment lost 0 bases and the J segment 0 bases; nucleotides outside the gene matches: 5. The CDR3 consists of 17 residues. Germline values: CDR1 SGHDT, CDR2 YYEEEE. The DNA of the CDR3 is TGTGCCAGCAGCTTGGGCCCGGGACAGGGTAGCACAGATACGCAGTATTTT. Translated, it gives CASSLGPGQGSTDTQYF.

The rearrangement links TRBV11-2 to TRBJ2-1; 9 bases are shared with TRBD2. Germline V gene lookup returns CDR1 SGHAT and CDR2 FQNNGV. There are 15 residues in the CDR3. The junction had 6 bases not matched to a gene; V was cut back by 1 base and J by 8 bases. This CDR3 is CASSLVVAGVYEQFF. CDR3 coding DNA: TGTGCCAGCAGCTTAGTGGTAGCGGGAGTATATGAGCAGTTCTTC.

This chain uses TRBV3-1 (or the pseudogene TRBV3-2) with TRBJ2-6; D is unresolved. V lost 1 base to trimming and J lost 0 bases, with 7 bases between them. Germline CDR1 reads LGHDT; CDR2 reads YNNKEL (reference sequence). This CDR3 has 16 residues. The CDR3 nucleotides read TGTGCCAGCAGCCAAGGCTCGGTCTCTGGGGCCAACGTCCTGACTTTC. Translation: CASSQGSVSGANVLTF.

The rearrangement uses TRBV6-6 and TRBJ2-5; possible D gene TRBD1, 6 bases. The CDR3 contains 14 residues. V was clipped by 5 bases and J by 5 bases, with 15 bases between them. CDR1 and CDR2 from the germline V gene are MNHNY and SVGAGI (reference sequence). CDR3 nucleotides: TGTGCCAGCAGTCCAAGACAGGCTCCGGAGACCCAGTACTTC. It encodes CASSPRQAPETQYF.

CDR3 residues: CASSPRLAGVGDTQYF. CDR3 DNA: TGTGCCAGCAGCCCCCGACTAGCGGGAGTAGGAGATACGCAGTATTTT. V is TRBV4-2 and J is TRBJ2-3; 12 nucleotides line up with TRBD2. CDR1 is LGHNA and CDR2 is YNFKEQ in the germline V gene. Trimming removed 4 bases from V and 5 bases from J; junction bases left unmatched: 7. This CDR3 spans 16 amino acids.

The V gene is TRBV18, the J gene TRBJ2-5; TRBD1 or TRBD2 may be the D gene (5 bases each). Germline CDR1 is KGHSH and CDR2 is LQKENI. Trimming took 1 base from V and 6 from J, leaving 9 bases between them. The length of the CDR3 is 13 residues. The CDR3 reads CASSPRDGQTQYF. CDR3 DNA sequence: TGTGCCAGCTCACCACGGGACGGTCAGACCCAGTACTTC.